This TCR beta chain was retrieved from a study of blood T cell repertoires in COVID-19. Across the whole study: Specimens from acute and convalescent COVID-19 originated in the United States, Italy and Spain. T cells, B-cell-depleted T cells, or PBMCs supplied cDNA or gDNA.

This CDR3 comprises 13 residues. V lost 8 bases, J lost 4 bases, and 7 bases stayed unmatched. The V gene's germline CDR1 is MNHEY and CDR2 SVGAGI. Original processing methods: Counts of nucleated cells, estimated from reference gene primer amplification, were obtained. Method: immunoSEQ multiplex PCR; TCRdb's copy keeps in-frame clones and lacks some. V and J calls and clone size are copied from that table; D and trimming were computed from the DNA. The sample consists of about 81,000 clones, 70% to 90% of them appearing once. The material sequenced was peripheral blood. V usage is TRBV6-5 and J usage is TRBJ2-7, with 8 bases that match TRBD1. The receptor was isolated from a man between 65 and 85 years old with acute or convalescent COVID-19. The CDR3 loop is CASRRDRRYEQYF. CDR3 in DNA: TGTGCCAGCCGGAGGGACAGGCGGTACGAGCAGTACTTC.